Included here is one T cell receptor (beta chain) sequence, with context. Its antigen is undetermined. The data belong to a study of T-cell reconstitution after alpha-beta-depleted transplantation in children. The CDR3 has 18 residues. Trimming cost V 4 bases and J 3 bases; bases outside gene matches: 14. Germline V gene sequence: CDR1 SGHAT, CDR2 FQNNGV. Using unique molecular identifiers, the investigators prepared the TCRbeta library. Using its own MiXCR run on the PCR reads, TCRdb lists one record per CDR3 protein. The sample carries about 200,000 distinct CDR3 sequences, more than 15% recorded once. Regarding the study as a whole: Newly produced T cells mostly accounted for T-cell counts and diversity one year post-transplant.

The material was PBMCs, mostly from graft donor cells, obtained 360 days after TCRalphabeta/CD19-depleted stem cell transplant. This receptor was obtained from a male patient under 10 years old who had a stem cell transplant for acute lymphoblastic leukemia, so the T cells may come from the graft donor. The V call is TRBV11-2, the J call TRBJ2-3, with 9 bases that match TRBD2. The CDR3 sequence is CASSSQLVSGGPTDTQYF. CDR3 DNA: TGTGCCAGCAGCTCACAGCTAGTCAGCGGGGGGCCGACAGATACGCAGTATTTT.